The present T cell receptor beta chain was sequenced within a study of CD8+ T cells in alopecia areata. Sample treatment: oral pan-JAK inhibitor, 5-10 mg twice daily. The authors extracted RNA and reverse transcribed it into cDNA as the sequencing template. The repertoire was sequenced with immunoSEQ multiplex PCR; TCRdb's copy has only in-frame clones and lacks some. The sample has fewer than 110,000 clones; around 84% are singletons. There are 16 residues in the CDR3. CDR1 KGHSH and CDR2 LQKENI come from the germline V gene. Trimming cost V 3 bases and J 2 bases; bases outside gene matches: 5. This clone was seen more than once but under ten times.

This TCR derives from a human donor with alopecia areata. This chain connects TRBV18 to TRBJ2-7; 12 positions agree with TRBD2. The sample in question was CD8+ T cells sorted from blood, obtained at week 24, from a patient treated with tofacitinib. CDR3 in DNA: TGTGCCAGCTCACCCTCAACTAGCGGGGGGACCTACGAGCAGTACTTC. Translation gives CASSPSTSGGTYEQYF.